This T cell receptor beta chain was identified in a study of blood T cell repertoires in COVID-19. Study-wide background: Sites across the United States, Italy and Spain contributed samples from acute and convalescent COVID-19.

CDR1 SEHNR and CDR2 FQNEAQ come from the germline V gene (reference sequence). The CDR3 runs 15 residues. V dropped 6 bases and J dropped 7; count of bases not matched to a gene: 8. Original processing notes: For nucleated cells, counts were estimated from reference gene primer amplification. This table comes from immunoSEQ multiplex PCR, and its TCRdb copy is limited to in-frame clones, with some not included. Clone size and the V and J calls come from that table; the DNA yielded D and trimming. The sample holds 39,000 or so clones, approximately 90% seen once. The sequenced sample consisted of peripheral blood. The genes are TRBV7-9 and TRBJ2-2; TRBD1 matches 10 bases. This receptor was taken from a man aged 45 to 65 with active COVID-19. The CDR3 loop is CASRPGTGVIGELFF. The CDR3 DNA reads TGTGCCAGCAGACCCGGGACAGGGGTGATCGGGGAGCTGTTTTTT.